The rows below give T cell receptor beta chains drawn from one sample of a study of blood T cell repertoires in COVID-19. Here immunoSEQ multiplex PCR was the method, and the copy in TCRdb shows in-frame clones only, minus some. This table has 95,000 to 150,000 clones, about 83% appearing once. Sequencing used peripheral blood. The receptors come from a man in his 60s with acute or convalescent COVID-19. Both conserved end residues are part of each CDR3. A D gene is named only where the DNA matches it firmly. The size of a clone is reported for some rows only, either as once, few or many, or as a class for expanded clones.

TRBJ2-1,TRBV3-1/TRBV3-2,TRBD2,NA,CASSPRAGEFEQFF,TGTGCCAGCAGCCCGCGGGCGGGAGAATTTGAGCAGTTCTTC
TRBJ2-3,TRBV3-1/TRBV3-2,TRBD2,NA,CASSLVLAGGLADTQYF,TGTGCCAGCAGCCTAGTACTAGCGGGAGGTCTGGCGGATACGCAGTATTTT
TRBJ1-2,TRBV7-5,NA,once,CVRSRDPPRGSGYTF,TGTGTCAGAAGTCGCGACCCCCCAAGGGGTAGCGGCTACACCTTC
TRBJ1-2,TRBV5-1,TRBD1,NA,CASSLEGGDGYTF,TGCGCCAGCAGCTTGGAAGGGGGCGATGGCTACACCTTC
TRBJ2-1,TRBV28,TRBD1,NA,CASTGQADNEQFF,TGTGCCAGCACCGGACAGGCGGACAATGAGCAGTTCTTC
TRBJ2-3,TRBV5-4,NA,NA,CASSLAGALVEYF,TGTGCCAGCAGCTTGGCCGGTGCTCTTGTTGAGTATTTT
TRBJ2-7,TRBV29-1,NA,NA,CSVAGLSYEQYF,TGCAGCGTTGCAGGGCTCTCCTACGAGCAGTACTTC
TRBJ2-2,TRBV28,TRBD1,once,CASSRTGNTGELFF,TGTGCCAGCAGCCGGACAGGGAACACCGGGGAGCTGTTTTTT
TRBJ2-5,TRBV5-4,TRBD2,NA,CASSSGLAGVSIKTQYF,TGTGCCAGCAGCTCGGGACTAGCGGGAGTGTCGATAAAGACCCAGTACTTC
TRBJ2-1,TRBV7-9,NA,NA,CASSLSGTSYNEQFF,TGTGCCAGCAGCCTTAGCGGAACCTCCTACAATGAGCAGTTCTTC
TRBJ2-7,TRBV30,NA,NA,CAWNHRERSPAYEQYF,TGTGCCTGGAACCACAGGGAGCGGAGCCCGGCCTACGAGCAGTACTTC
TRBJ1-1,TRBV5-4,NA,NA,CASTSRGGNTEAFF,TGTGCCAGCACCTCCCGGGGGGGGAACACTGAAGCTTTCTTT
TRBJ2-1,TRBV9,NA,once,CASSVGTRYNEQFF,TGTGCCAGCAGCGTAGGAACTAGATACAATGAGCAGTTCTTC
TRBJ1-5,TRBV6-5,TRBD1,NA,CASSYDRGNQPQHF,TGTGCCAGCAGTTACGACAGGGGGAATCAGCCCCAGCATTTT